This TCR beta chain was profiled in a study of T cells in Graves' hyperthyroidism and ophthalmopathy. Amplified TCR beta CDR3 regions derived from RNA transcripts. First-round RT-PCR targeting the TCR CDR3 was performed with the HTBI primer set. One entry per CDR3 protein results from TCRdb running MiXCR on the multiplex PCR reads. The sample gives around 580,000 distinct CDR3 sequences, approximately 44% of which show up once; roughly 7.7% is in the top ten. Unmatched junction bases numbered 13, after V lost 0 bases and J lost 5 bases. Germline V lookup: CDR1 LGHNA, CDR2 YSLEER. CDR3 length equals 19 residues. This clonotype came up a few times. The definition of stable Graves' hyperthyroidism was no ophthalmopathy progression within 18 months. Each patient was aged 18 to 65 and had newly diagnosed hyperthyroidism of under 2 months' duration. Investigators excluded patients with uncontrolled infection, other autoimmune disease, pregnancy or lactation.

The source material was peripheral blood or thyroid tissue (not recorded which). This chain links TRBV4-3 with TRBJ2-5, with 12 bases lining up with TRBD2. The source of this sequence is a woman aged 18-29 years with Graves' hyperthyroidism. The CDR3 bases are TGCGCCAGCAGCCAAGATTTAAGTTGGACTAGCGGGATGGAGGAGACCCAGTACTTC. The encoded protein is CASSQDLSWTSGMEETQYF.